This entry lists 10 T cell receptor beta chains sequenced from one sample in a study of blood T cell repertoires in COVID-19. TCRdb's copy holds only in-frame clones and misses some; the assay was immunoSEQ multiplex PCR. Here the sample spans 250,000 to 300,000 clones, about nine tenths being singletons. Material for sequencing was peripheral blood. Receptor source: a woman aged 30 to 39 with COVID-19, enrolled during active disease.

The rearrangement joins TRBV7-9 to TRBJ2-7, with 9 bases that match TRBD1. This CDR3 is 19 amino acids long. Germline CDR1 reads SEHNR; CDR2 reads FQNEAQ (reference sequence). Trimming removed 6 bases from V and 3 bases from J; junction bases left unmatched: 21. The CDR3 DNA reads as TGTGCCAGCAGACATACCGGGACAGGGACACTTTCATCCAACTACGAGCAGTACTTC. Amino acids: CASRHTGTGTLSSNYEQYF.

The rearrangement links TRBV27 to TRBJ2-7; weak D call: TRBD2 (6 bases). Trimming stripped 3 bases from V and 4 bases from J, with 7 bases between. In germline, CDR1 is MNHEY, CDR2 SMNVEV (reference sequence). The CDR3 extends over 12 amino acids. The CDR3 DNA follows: TGTGCCAGCAGTTTTGCGGGGTACGAGCAGTACTTC. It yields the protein CASSFAGYEQYF.

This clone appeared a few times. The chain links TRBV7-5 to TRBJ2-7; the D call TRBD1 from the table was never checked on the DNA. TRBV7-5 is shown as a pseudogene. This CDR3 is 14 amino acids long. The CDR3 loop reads CVRSLVPRVYEQYF. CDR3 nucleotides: TGTGTCAGAAGCTTAGTGCCCAGGGTCTACGAGCAGTACTTC.

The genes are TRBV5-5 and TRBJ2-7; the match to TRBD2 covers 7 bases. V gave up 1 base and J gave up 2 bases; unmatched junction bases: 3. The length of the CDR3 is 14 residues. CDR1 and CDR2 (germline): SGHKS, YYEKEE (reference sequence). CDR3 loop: CASSLRLATYEQYF. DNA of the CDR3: TGTGCCAGCAGCTTGCGACTAGCCACCTACGAGCAGTACTTC.

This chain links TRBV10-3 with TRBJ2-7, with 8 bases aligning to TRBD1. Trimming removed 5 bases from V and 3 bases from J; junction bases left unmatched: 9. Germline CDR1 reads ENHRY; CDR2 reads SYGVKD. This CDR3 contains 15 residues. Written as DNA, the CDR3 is TGTGCCATCAGTTTTACCAGGGGGCGGAACTACGAGCAGTACTTC. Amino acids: CAISFTRGRNYEQYF.

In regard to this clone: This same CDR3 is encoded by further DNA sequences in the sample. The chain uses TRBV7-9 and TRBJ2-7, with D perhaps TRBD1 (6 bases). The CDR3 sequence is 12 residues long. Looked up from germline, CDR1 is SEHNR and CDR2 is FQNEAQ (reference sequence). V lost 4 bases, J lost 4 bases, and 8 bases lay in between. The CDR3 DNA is TGTGCCAGCAGCTCCCAGGGGTACGAGCAGTACTTC. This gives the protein CASSSQGYEQYF.

DNA of the CDR3: TGTGCCAGCAGCTCCCAGTCCGGGACAGGGACCGACGAGCAGTACTTC. Translated: CASSSQSGTGTDEQYF. The V call is TRBV7-9, the J call TRBJ2-7; TRBD1 matches 9 bases. The germline CDR1 and CDR2 sequences are SEHNR and FQNEAQ (reference sequence). Trimming removed 4 bases from V and 5 bases from J; junction bases left unmatched: 12. The CDR3 extends over 16 amino acids.

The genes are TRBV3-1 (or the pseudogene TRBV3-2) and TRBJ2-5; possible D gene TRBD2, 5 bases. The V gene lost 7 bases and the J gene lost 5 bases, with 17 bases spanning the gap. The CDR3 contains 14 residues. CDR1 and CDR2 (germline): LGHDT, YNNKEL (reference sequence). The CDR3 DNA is TGTGCCAGCACCCGTACCGGGGTACGGGAGACCCAGTACTTC. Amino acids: CASTRTGVRETQYF.

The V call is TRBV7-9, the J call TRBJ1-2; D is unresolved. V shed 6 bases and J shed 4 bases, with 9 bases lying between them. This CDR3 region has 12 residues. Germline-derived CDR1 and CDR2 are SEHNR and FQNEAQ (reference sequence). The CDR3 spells CASRTSFYGYTF. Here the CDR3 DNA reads TGTGCCAGCAGAACGAGTTTCTATGGCTACACCTTC.

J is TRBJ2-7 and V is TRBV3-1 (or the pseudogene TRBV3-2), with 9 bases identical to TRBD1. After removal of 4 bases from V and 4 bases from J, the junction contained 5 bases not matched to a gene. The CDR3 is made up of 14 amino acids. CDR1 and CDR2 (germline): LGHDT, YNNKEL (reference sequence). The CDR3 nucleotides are TGTGCCAGCAGCCGGACAGGGGAGAGGTACGAGCAGTACTTC. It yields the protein CASSRTGERYEQYF.